A single sample gave rise to the 21 T cell receptor beta chains below, sequenced in a study of control samples from healthy donors and cancer patients. TCRdb's copy holds only in-frame clones and misses some; the assay was immunoSEQ multiplex PCR. Of around 170,000 clones in the sample, just over 85% were seen once. Sequenced: blood. These receptors all come from a woman in her twenties or thirties in good health.

V and J are TRBV27 and TRBJ2-7; D gene unclear. The CDR3 consists of 15 residues. Germline CDR1 MNHEY, CDR2 SMNVEV (reference sequence). With 5 bases removed from V and 3 bases from J, the gap between germline ends came to 17 bases. The CDR3 DNA reads TGTGCCAGCAGTCCCAACGGTCACAAAAGCTACGAGCAGTACTTC. This gives the protein CASSPNGHKSYEQYF.

The chain links TRBV19 to TRBJ1-2, with 9 bases lining up with TRBD1. The CDR3 length is 12 residues. V was clipped by 9 bases and J by 4 bases; unmatched bases: 3. Germline V gene sequence: CDR1 LNHDA, CDR2 SQIVND (reference sequence). CDR3 amino acids: CASKGQGYGYTF. The CDR3 region has the DNA TGTGCCAGCAAGGGACAGGGCTATGGCTACACCTTC.

The rearrangement uses TRBV4-1 and TRBJ1-6, with D possibly TRBD1 on 6 matching bases. Trimming removed 0 bases from V and 8 bases from J, with 11 bases in between. The CDR3 length is 15 residues. CDR1 is MGHRA, CDR2 YSYEKL, per germline. In DNA form, the CDR3 reads TGCGCCAGCAGCCAAGAGGAGACAGGTTATTCACCCCTCCACTTT. Its translation: CASSQEETGYSPLHF.

The chain is built from TRBV28 and TRBJ1-2; TRBD1 aligns across 7 bases. The germline V gene encodes CDR1 MDHEN and CDR2 SYDVKM. CDR3 length equals 13 residues. Losses at the gene ends were 10 bases for V and 4 bases for J; bases not matched to a gene: 9. Here the CDR3 reads CATLRGTAYGYTF. For the CDR3, the DNA is TGTGCCACCCTCAGGGGGACGGCCTATGGCTACACCTTC.

In this sample, this clone turned up once. The chain employs TRBV2 and TRBJ2-7; D not certain. Trimming took off 1 base at V and 4 bases at J, with 11 bases between the two ends. CDR3 size: 14 residues. Germline V lookup: CDR1 SNHLY, CDR2 FYNNEI. In nucleotides, the CDR3 is TGTGCCAGCAGTGAAGGTTGGGGTCCTTACGAGCAGTACGTC. It yields the protein CASSEGWGPYEQYV.

This sequence joins TRBV2 and TRBJ1-4; no clear D gene. The CDR3 is made up of 14 amino acids. With 11 bases removed from V and 5 bases from J, the gap between germline ends came to 18 bases. The germline V gene encodes CDR1 SNHLY and CDR2 FYNNEI. The CDR3 protein is CALRAGSGNEKLFF. The CDR3 DNA sequence: TGTGCCCTTCGAGCGGGGAGCGGGAATGAAAAACTGTTTTTT.

The chain employs TRBV11-3 and TRBJ1-2, with D unclear. Germline lookup yields CDR1 SGHNT and CDR2 YENEEA. Trimming pared 5 bases from V and 8 bases from J, leaving 15 bases between. The CDR3 is made up of 13 amino acids. The CDR3 bases are TGTGCCAGCAGCCCAGACTCGGTCCTAGGCTACACCTTC. Residues: CASSPDSVLGYTF.

This chain links TRBV5-1 with TRBJ2-2; 8 bases line up with TRBD2. CDR1 and CDR2 from the germline V gene are SGHRS and YFSETQ. V was pared by 0 bases and J by 4 bases, with 8 bases of the junction left unmatched. This CDR3 has 17 residues. For the CDR3, the DNA is TGCGCCAGCAGCTTGGCCCCAGCGGGGGTTGGCACCGGGGAGCTGTTTTTT. Translating gives CASSLAPAGVGTGELFF.

The chain has TRBV5-1 and TRBJ1-3, with 10 bases matching TRBD1. From germline, CDR1 is SGHRS and CDR2 YFSETQ. The V and J ends lost 2 bases and 4 bases, in that order; junction bases with no gene match: 3. The CDR3 spans 15 residues. CDR3 protein: CASSFDRGPGNTIYF. The CDR3 DNA reads as TGCGCCAGCAGCTTTGACAGGGGGCCGGGAAACACCATATATTTT.

V and J are TRBV12-3 or TRBV12-4 and TRBJ1-1; a weak D match, TRBD1 (6 bases). The CDR3 is 13 amino acids. Between the trimmed V and J ends, which lost 11 bases and 1 base, there was a span of 14 bases. Here the CDR3 DNA reads TGTGCCTCGTCTCAGGGGTGGAACACTGAAGCTTTCTTT. Translating gives CASSQGWNTEAFF.

This sequence joins TRBV24-1 and TRBJ1-2; D remains ambiguous. V was trimmed by 4 bases and J by 6 bases, leaving 29 bases between them. Germline V gives CDR1 KGHDR, CDR2 SFDVKD. The CDR3 consists of 19 residues. The CDR3 DNA follows: TGTGCCACCAGTGACAAGTTTACAGCCTTAGGCGCTAAGAGGGATGGCTACACCTTC. Encoded protein: CATSDKFTALGAKRDGYTF.

This chain uses TRBV6-1 with TRBJ1-2; D is unresolved. CDR3 length: 11 amino acids. CDR1 is MNHNS and CDR2 is SASEGT in the germline V gene. V gave up 3 bases and J gave up 5 bases, with 4 bases separating them. CDR3 DNA sequence: TGTGCCAGCAGTGACCAATATGGCTACACCTTC. Translating gives CASSDQYGYTF.

The gene calls are TRBV27 and TRBJ2-1, with D uncertain. Trimming shortened V by 3 bases and J by 4 bases, and 7 bases separated the two germline ends. CDR1 and CDR2 (germline): MNHEY, SMNVEV (reference sequence). The CDR3 spans 13 residues. CDR3 residues: CASSFSEYNEQFF. The CDR3 bases are TGTGCCAGCAGTTTTTCGGAGTACAATGAGCAGTTCTTC.

The chain carries TRBV28 and TRBJ2-7, with 7 bases lining up with TRBD1. Losses at the gene ends were 6 bases for V and 2 bases for J; bases not matched to a gene: 7. The germline CDR1 and CDR2 sequences are MDHEN and SYDVKM. This CDR3 contains 14 residues. CDR3 region: CASRAGTAPYEQYF. Here the CDR3 DNA reads TGTGCCAGCAGGGCCGGGACAGCTCCCTACGAGCAGTACTTC. Supplemented by reference TRBV28 and TRBJ2-7, the full variable domain reads DVKVTQSSRYLVKRTGEKVFLECVQDMDHENMFWYRQDPGLGLRLIYFSYDVKMKEKGDIPEGYSVSREKKERFSLILESASTNQTSMYLCASRAGTAPYEQYFGPGTRLTVT.

In nucleotides, the CDR3 is TGCGCCAGCAGCTTGGCGGGTCTGGCGACGGATAATTCACCCCTCCACTTT. Its translation is CASSLAGLATDNSPLHF. The V gene is TRBV5-1, the J gene TRBJ1-6; D not certain. Germline CDR1 reads SGHRS; CDR2 reads YFSETQ. Deletions cut 0 bases from V and 5 bases from J, with 15 bases between. The CDR3 covers 17 residues. The full variable domain, with the rest looked up from reference TRBV5-1 and TRBJ1-6, is KAGVTQTPRYLIKTRGQQVTLSCSPISGHRSVSWYQQTPGQGLQFLFEYFSETQRNKGNFPGRFSGRQFSNSRSEMNVSTLELGDSALYLCASSLAGLATDNSPLHFGNGTRLTVT.

Only one count was recorded for this clone. The rearrangement uses TRBV7-9 and TRBJ1-3, with D unclear. The CDR3 has 14 residues. V lost 1 base and J lost 7, with 11 bases in between. Per the germline V gene, CDR1 is SEHNR and CDR2 is FQNEAQ (reference sequence). The CDR3 loop is CASSLGHGQNTIYF. In DNA, the CDR3 is TGTGCCAGCAGCTTAGGGCACGGGCAGAACACCATATATTTT.

This clone is a singleton in its sample. The chain couples TRBV6-1 to TRBJ1-1, with D hard to call. V was pared by 1 base and J by 1 base, with 10 bases between. Germline loops: CDR1 MNHNS, CDR2 SASEGT. The CDR3 is 15 amino acids. This chain's CDR3 is CASSEDVSGNTEAFF. In nucleotides, the CDR3 is TGTGCCAGCAGTGAAGATGTCTCGGGGAACACTGAAGCTTTCTTT.

The V and J genes are TRBV3-1 (or the pseudogene TRBV3-2) and TRBJ1-4; D is ambiguous. This CDR3 comprises 12 residues. CDR1 LGHDT and CDR2 YNNKEL come from the germline V gene (reference sequence). With 1 base removed from V and 12 bases from J, the gap between germline ends came to 9 bases. The CDR3 DNA follows: TGTGCCAGCAGCCAAGTTACGGGAGAACTGTTTTTT. It specifies CASSQVTGELFF.

The chain employs TRBV12-3 or TRBV12-4 and TRBJ2-3; no reliable D call. The CDR3 covers 11 residues. Deletions cut 6 bases from V and 1 base from J, with 2 bases between. The CDR3: CASRGTDTQYF. The CDR3 DNA follows: TGTGCCAGCAGGGGCACAGATACGCAGTATTTT.

The chain links TRBV7-9 to TRBJ2-1, with 14 bases identical to TRBD2. This CDR3 region has 15 residues. V shed 7 bases, J shed 8 bases, and the junction held 7 bases outside the gene matches. Germline loops: CDR1 SEHNR, CDR2 FQNEAQ (reference sequence). The CDR3 DNA follows: TGTGCCAGCAAGGGACTAGCGGGAGTAAAGGATGAGCAGTTCTTC. This translates into CASKGLAGVKDEQFF. Variable domain in full (rest from reference TRBV7-9 and TRBJ2-1): DTGVSQNPRHKITKRGQNVTFRCDPISEHNRLYWYRQTLGQGPEFLTYFQNEAQLEKSRLLSDRFSAERPKGSFSTLEIQRTEQGDSAMYLCASKGLAGVKDEQFFGPGTRLTVL.

V gene TRBV5-1 combines with J gene TRBJ1-2, with TRBD1 matching 7 bases. Germline CDR1 is SGHRS and CDR2 is YFSETQ. Trimming took 4 bases from V and 3 from J; bases not matched to a gene: 6. The CDR3 length is 14 residues. The CDR3 loop is CASSEQGIYYGYTF. The CDR3 region has the DNA TGCGCCAGCAGCGAACAGGGGATTTACTATGGCTACACCTTC.